In its sample, the clone carrying this T cell receptor (beta chain) was seen many times. The antigen is undetermined. CDR1 is DFQATT, CDR2 SNEGSKA, per germline (reference sequence). The ends were cut back, 8 bases at V and 2 bases at J, with 15 bases in the middle. The CDR3 totals 14 residues. The data stem from a study of CD8 T cells in ankylosing spondylitis. TCRdb passed the 5' RACE reads through MiXCR, listing each CDR3 protein once. Of around 890,000 distinct CDR3 sequences detected, over 9.5% appear once; the ten largest clones hold 0.51%. Study results and limitations: Made up of about eight highly homologous variants, a TCR beta motif appeared characteristic of ankylosing spondylitis blood.

The gene calls are TRBV20-1 and TRBJ2-2; a possible D gene is TRBD2 (6 bases). Material: blood, either unsorted or a sorted T cell fraction (not recorded which). The sequence was collected from a male donor with ankylosing spondylitis. The CDR3 loop reads CSTPFGGNTGELFF. The DNA for the CDR3 is TGCAGTACGCCGTTCGGGGGTAACACCGGGGAGCTGTTTTTT.